This T cell receptor beta chain was captured in a study of blood T cell repertoires in COVID-19. Assay used: immunoSEQ multiplex PCR; TCRdb lists only in-frame clones, some missing. The table includes 70,000 to 75,000 clones, 79% detected once. This clone was counted at least ten times. The germline gives CDR1 MNHEY, CDR2 SVGAGI. The CDR3 covers 14 residues. V shed 6 bases, J shed 4 bases, and the junction held 9 bases outside the gene matches. Specimen: peripheral blood. J is TRBJ2-7 and V is TRBV6-5; 7 bases line up with TRBD1. This sequence originates from a man aged 55 to 70 with active or convalescent COVID-19. DNA for the CDR3: TGTGCCAGCAGCCAGGACAGGTCGATTTACGAGCAGTACTTC. This gives the protein CASSQDRSIYEQYF.